One sample yielded the 15 T cell receptor beta chains listed below, sequenced in a study of blood T cell repertoires in COVID-19. The method was immunoSEQ multiplex PCR; TCRdb's version includes in-frame clones alone and lacks a portion of them. The table has roughly 410,000 clones, over 75% seen once. Sequencing was done on a sample of peripheral blood. The source is a woman aged 60 to 75 with COVID-19, enrolled during active disease.

The rearrangement joins TRBV28 to TRBJ2-6; D not resolved. V lost 2 bases, J lost 5 bases, and 7 bases lay in between. Germline V gene lookup returns CDR1 MDHEN and CDR2 SYDVKM. This CDR3 has 14 amino acids. The CDR3 region is CASSLDFRANVLTF. CDR3 nucleotide sequence: TGTGCCAGCAGTTTAGACTTCCGGGCCAACGTCCTGACTTTC.

The count of this clone is one. This sequence joins TRBV6-1 and TRBJ2-1; 12 bases are shared with TRBD2. In germline, CDR1 is MNHNS, CDR2 SASEGT. The junction had 7 bases not matched to a gene; V was cut back by 3 bases and J by 7 bases. CDR3 length: 16 residues. The CDR3 region is CASSDGLAGRRNEQFF. In DNA form, the CDR3 reads TGTGCCAGCAGTGACGGACTAGCGGGGAGAAGGAATGAGCAGTTCTTC.

The rearrangement joins TRBV6-5 to TRBJ1-5, with D maybe TRBD1 (5 bases). Deletions cut 8 bases from V and 3 bases from J, with 14 bases between. Germline values: CDR1 MNHEY, CDR2 SVGAGI. The length of the CDR3 is 14 residues. CDR3 bases: TGTGCCAGCGGGAGGGACGGTATCAATCAGCCCCAGCATTTT. Its translation is CASGRDGINQPQHF.

Only a few counts were recorded for this clone. The chain employs TRBV23-1 and TRBJ2-2; 8 bases are a match to TRBD1. TRBV23-1 is recorded as an ORF, its role being uncertain. The CDR3 has 16 residues. Trimming took 8 bases from V and 4 from J; bases not matched to a gene: 12. The CDR3 DNA reads TGCGCCAGCCGGAAGACAGGGGCCAAATTCACCGGGGAGCTGTTTTTT. It specifies CASRKTGAKFTGELFF.

The chain uses TRBV5-1 and TRBJ2-1; TRBD2 matches at 8 bases. The CDR3 has 17 residues. The germline V gene has CDR1 SGHRS and CDR2 YFSETQ. The trim removed 0 bases at V and 8 bases at J, leaving 13 bases unmatched. CDR3 sequence: CASSLVPGGAGLDEQFF. The CDR3 DNA is TGCGCCAGCAGCTTGGTCCCCGGGGGGGCCGGATTGGATGAGCAGTTCTTC. Drawing the rest from reference TRBV5-1 and TRBJ2-1, the complete variable domain is KAGVTQTPRYLIKTRGQQVTLSCSPISGHRSVSWYQQTPGQGLQFLFEYFSETQRNKGNFPGRFSGRQFSNSRSEMNVSTLELGDSALYLCASSLVPGGAGLDEQFFGPGTRLTVL.

The chain is built from TRBV18 and TRBJ1-1; 7 bases map to TRBD1. CDR1 and CDR2 (germline): KGHSH, LQKENI. J was trimmed by 8 bases and V by 6 bases; bases with no gene match: 6. This CDR3 contains 12 residues. This chain's CDR3 is CASSPGQREAFF. The CDR3 nucleotides read TGTGCCAGCTCCCCGGGACAGAGAGAAGCTTTCTTT.

This chain links TRBV5-4 with TRBJ2-6, with D possibly matching TRBD2 (6 bases). The CDR3 is made up of 19 amino acids. V dropped 7 bases and J dropped 2 bases, with 25 bases sitting between them. In germline, CDR1 is SGHNT, CDR2 YYREEE (reference sequence). CDR3 DNA sequence: TGTGCCAGCTTCCGTGGGGGGAATGCAATGAGCGCTGGGGCCAACGTCCTGACTTTC. It is translated as CASFRGGNAMSAGANVLTF.

A few counts support this clone. The chain uses TRBV27 and TRBJ2-3; 9 bases line up with TRBD1. CDR1 is MNHEY and CDR2 is SMNVEV in the germline V gene (reference sequence). The V and J ends lost 3 bases and 2 bases, in that order; junction bases with no gene match: 12. The CDR3 is made up of 18 amino acids. CDR3 nucleotide sequence: TGTGCCAGCAGTTTTTCGAGTCCGGGACAGGGTTACACAGATACGCAGTATTTT. Amino acid sequence: CASSFSSPGQGYTDTQYF.

This clone was seen just once. This rearrangement joins TRBV2 to TRBJ1-6; 7 nucleotides align to TRBD1. The trim removed 7 bases at V and 9 bases at J, leaving 6 bases unmatched. The CDR3 is 13 residues long. Germline-derived CDR1 and CDR2 are SNHLY and FYNNEI. For the CDR3, the DNA is TGTGCCAGCATCCCCAGGGGGTTTTCACCCCTCCACTTT. As protein: CASIPRGFSPLHF.

CDR3 residues: CASSPLGANTEAFF. CDR3 DNA sequence: TGTGCCAGCTCACCTTTAGGGGCTAACACTGAAGCTTTCTTT. V is TRBV18 and J is TRBJ1-1; D possibly corresponds to TRBD1 (5 bases). Deletions cut 3 bases from V and 2 bases from J, with 10 bases between. The CDR3 totals 14 residues. Germline CDR1 and CDR2: KGHSH and LQKENI.

The V call is TRBV4-2, the J call TRBJ1-2; maybe TRBD1 (6 bases). Germline V gene sequence: CDR1 LGHNA, CDR2 YNFKEQ. Trimming left V 3 bases short and J 6 bases short, with 14 bases between. CDR3 length: 14 amino acids. CDR3 sequence (DNA): TGTGCCAGCAGCCAGGATACAGGGTCCCATGGCTACACCTTC. Encoded protein: CASSQDTGSHGYTF.

The chain uses TRBV4-1 and TRBJ2-2; 8 bases agree with TRBD1. Germline V gene sequence: CDR1 MGHRA, CDR2 YSYEKL. Trimming removed 4 bases from V and 0 bases from J; junction bases left unmatched: 4. There are 16 residues in the CDR3. This CDR3 is CASSPWTGTNTGELFF. Written as DNA, the CDR3 is TGCGCCAGCAGCCCATGGACAGGGACGAACACCGGGGAGCTGTTTTTT.

The V gene is TRBV27, the J gene TRBJ2-7, with D possibly being TRBD1 (6 bases). Germline assignment: CDR1 MNHEY and CDR2 SMNVEV (reference sequence). The V end lost 1 base, the J end lost 7 bases, and 14 bases lay between the germline ends. The CDR3 runs to 14 residues. The CDR3 region is CASSLYAGASEQYF. DNA for the CDR3: TGTGCCAGCAGTTTATACGCAGGGGCCTCTGAGCAGTACTTC.

V usage is TRBV6-5 and J usage is TRBJ1-1; TRBD1 matches at 8 bases. The CDR3 is made up of 13 amino acids. Looked up from germline, CDR1 is MNHEY and CDR2 is SVGAGI. With 8 bases clipped from V and 5 bases from J, the junction kept 7 bases outside the gene matches. This CDR3 is CASVQGARTEAFF. The CDR3, as DNA: TGTGCCAGCGTTCAGGGGGCGCGGACTGAAGCTTTCTTT.

This chain uses TRBV5-8 with TRBJ1-2, with 7 bases fitting TRBD1. The V segment lost 4 bases and the J segment 2 bases; nucleotides outside the gene matches: 8. There are 15 residues in the CDR3. Germline V gives CDR1 SGHTS, CDR2 YDEGEE. This CDR3 is CASSPGQWFNYGYTF. CDR3 in DNA: TGTGCCAGCAGCCCGGGACAGTGGTTCAACTATGGCTACACCTTC.